This TCR beta chain was recovered during a study of T cell changes during pregnancy in multiple sclerosis. This table comes from immunoSEQ multiplex PCR, and its TCRdb copy is limited to in-frame clones, with some not included. The sample includes roughly 36,000 clones, roughly 89% seen only once; the top ten take 5.5% to 7%. This clone was seen a handful of times. The CDR3 length is 14 residues. V lost 4 bases to trimming and J lost 7 bases, with 17 bases between them. Germline V gene sequence: CDR1 SGHDN, CDR2 FVKESK. The clonotype originates from a female donor with multiple sclerosis, enrolled in a pregnancy study. The sequences come from CD8+ T cells from peripheral blood mononuclear cells, collected in the second trimester of pregnancy. This rearrangement joins TRBV14 to TRBJ2-7; a weak D match, TRBD1 (6 bases). The DNA of the CDR3 is TGTGCCAGCAGCCCATATAATGACAGGAATGAGCAGTACTTC. Translating gives CASSPYNDRNEQYF.